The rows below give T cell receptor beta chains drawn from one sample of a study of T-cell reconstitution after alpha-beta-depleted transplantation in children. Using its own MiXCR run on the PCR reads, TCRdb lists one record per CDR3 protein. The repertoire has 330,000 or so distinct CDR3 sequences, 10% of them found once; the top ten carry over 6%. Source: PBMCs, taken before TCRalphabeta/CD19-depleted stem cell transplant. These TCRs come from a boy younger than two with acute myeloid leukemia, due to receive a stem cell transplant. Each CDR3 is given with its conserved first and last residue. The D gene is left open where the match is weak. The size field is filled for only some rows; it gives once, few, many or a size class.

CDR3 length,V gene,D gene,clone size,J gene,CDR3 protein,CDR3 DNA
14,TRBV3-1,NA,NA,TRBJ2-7,CASSQGQALWEQYF,TGTGCCAGCAGCCAAGGACAGGCCCTCTGGGAGCAGTACTTC
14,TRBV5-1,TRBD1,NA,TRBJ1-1,CASSLARTGTEAFF,TGCGCCAGCAGCTTGGCTAGGACAGGGACCGAAGCTTTCTTT
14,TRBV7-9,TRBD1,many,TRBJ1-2,CASSLVGQQYGYTF,TGTGCCAGCAGCTTAGTGGGACAGCAGTATGGCTACACCTTC
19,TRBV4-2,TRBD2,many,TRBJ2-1,CASSQVRGLAGGPFNEQFF,TGTGCCAGCAGCCAAGTAAGGGGACTAGCGGGGGGCCCCTTCAATGAGCAGTTCTTC
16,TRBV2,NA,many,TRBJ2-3,CASSELFRSATDTQYF,TGTGCCAGCAGTGAATTATTCAGGAGCGCCACAGATACGCAGTATTTT
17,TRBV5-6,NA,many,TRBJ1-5,CASTMRAGIEGNQPQHF,TGTGCCAGCACCATGAGGGCAGGGATTGAAGGCAATCAGCCCCAGCATTTT
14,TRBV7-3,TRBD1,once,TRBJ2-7,CASSPGTADYEQYF,TGTGCCAGCAGCCCCGGGACAGCGGACTACGAGCAGTACTTC
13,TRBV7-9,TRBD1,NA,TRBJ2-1,CASYRQGANEQFF,TGTGCCAGTTATCGCCAGGGGGCCAATGAGCAGTTCTTC
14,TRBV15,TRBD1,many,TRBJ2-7,CATSRRTGDREQYF,TGTGCCACCAGCAGGAGGACAGGGGATCGCGAGCAGTACTTC
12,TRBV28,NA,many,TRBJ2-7,CASSFGGPEQYF,TGTGCCAGCAGTTTTGGGGGGCCCGAGCAGTACTTC
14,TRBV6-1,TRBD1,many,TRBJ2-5,CASSRQGAMETQYF,TGTGCCAGCAGCCGACAGGGGGCGATGGAGACCCAGTACTTC
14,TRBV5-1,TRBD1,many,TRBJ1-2,CASSLNQGVGGYTF,TGCGCCAGCAGCTTGAACCAGGGGGTAGGGGGCTACACCTTC
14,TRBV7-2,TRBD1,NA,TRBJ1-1,CASSEQGVNTEAFF,TGTGCCAGCAGCGAACAGGGGGTGAACACTGAAGCTTTCTTT
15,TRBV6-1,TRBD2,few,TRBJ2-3,CASRRAGVGADTQYF,TGTGCCAGCAGACGAGCGGGAGTCGGGGCAGATACGCAGTATTTT
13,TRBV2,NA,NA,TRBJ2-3,CASRGLPTDTQYF,TGTGCCAGCAGGGGGCTACCGACGGATACGCAGTATTTT
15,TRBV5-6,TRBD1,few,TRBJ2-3,CASSLGRGRGDTQYF,TGTGCCAGCAGCTTGGGCAGGGGGCGAGGAGATACGCAGTATTTT
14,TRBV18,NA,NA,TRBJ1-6,CASSPRQINSPLHF,TGTGCCAGCTCACCACGACAGATTAATTCACCCCTCCACTTT
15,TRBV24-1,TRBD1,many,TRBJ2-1,CATSDFGQGANEQFF,TGTGCCACCAGTGATTTTGGACAGGGGGCAAATGAGCAGTTCTTC